The entry that follows covers one T cell receptor beta chain sequence. The antigen remains unidentified. The sorted Tregs were CD4+CD25+CD127-/low cells. Study-level results: The TCR gene usage of tumor memory CD4+ T cells clustered together with blood and lymph node memory CD4+ cells and with lymph node naive CD4+ cells.

After constant-region reverse-primer amplification, full-length variable regions underwent semi-nested PCR with Nested Universal Primer A. Using its own MiXCR run on the 5' RACE reads, TCRdb lists one record per CDR3 protein. The sample carries around 9,000 distinct CDR3 sequences, roughly 34% recorded once. This TCR was recovered from a female donor with breast cancer. What was sequenced was Tregs sorted from blood.

The CDR3 region is CASSFRGSTYGYTF. For the CDR3, the DNA is TGCGCCAGCAGCTTTAGGGGCTCCACCTATGGCTACACCTTC. The chain employs TRBV5-1 and TRBJ1-2; possibly TRBD1 for D (5 bases). Trimming removed 2 bases at V and 4 bases at J, with 12 bases between. The V gene's germline CDR1 is SGHRS and CDR2 YFSETQ. The CDR3 has 14 amino acids.